These 13 T cell receptor beta chains came from one sample sequenced in a study of cytomegalovirus exposure and HLA in healthy donors. This PCR relied on a set of 60 Vbeta primers and 13 Jbeta primers. Assay: immunoSEQ multiplex PCR; the TCRdb copy retains only in-frame clones and omits some. The table shows fewer than 150,000 clones, with 80% occurring only once. The sequenced sample consisted of PBMCs. Source of these receptors: a man between 35 and 55 years old in good health and CMV-seropositive.

This chain links TRBV7-8 with TRBJ2-1; 8 bases map to TRBD2. Germline-derived CDR1 and CDR2 are SGHVS and FQNEAQ. The V and J ends lost 1 base and 4 bases, in that order; junction bases with no gene match: 0. The CDR3 has 14 amino acids. The CDR3 bases are TGTGCCAGCAGCTTAGGCGGGGGGTACAATGAGCAGTTCTTC. It specifies CASSLGGGYNEQFF.

The chain is built from TRBV6-5 and TRBJ1-1, with 7 bases lining up with TRBD1. V lost 1 base, J lost 4 bases, and 9 bases stayed unmatched. Per the germline V gene, CDR1 is MNHEY and CDR2 is SVGAGI. The CDR3 spans 16 residues. CDR3 nucleotides: TGTGCCAGCAGTTACTTGAGGGCAGGGGGGCTCACTGAAGCTTTCTTT. Its translation is CASSYLRAGGLTEAFF.

The chain recombines TRBV11-3 with TRBJ2-1; 9 bases line up with TRBD1. Per germline, CDR1 SGHNT and CDR2 YENEEA. The CDR3 consists of 16 residues. Trimming removed 5 bases from V and 2 bases from J; junction bases left unmatched: 7. The CDR3 sequence is CASSQPRDRAYNEQFF. CDR3 nucleotides: TGTGCCAGCAGCCAGCCCCGGGACAGGGCCTACAATGAGCAGTTCTTC.

V is TRBV11-1 and J is TRBJ2-3; 7 nucleotides match TRBD2. This CDR3 is 16 amino acids long. Germline assignment: CDR1 SGHAT and CDR2 FQDESV (reference sequence). Trimming cost V 3 bases and J 2 bases; bases outside gene matches: 8. CDR3 bases: TGTGCCAGCAGCTTGGGCGGGAGCTTGGACACAGATACGCAGTATTTT. Protein product: CASSLGGSLDTDTQYF.

The V call is TRBV19, the J call TRBJ2-2, with 11 bases fitting TRBD2. Germline-derived CDR1 and CDR2 are LNHDA and SQIVND (reference sequence). V lost 8 bases, J lost 1 base, and 3 bases stayed unmatched. This CDR3 comprises 15 residues. DNA for the CDR3: TGTGCCAGTCGGACTAGCGGGTTGAACACCGGGGAGCTGTTTTTT. This gives the protein CASRTSGLNTGELFF.

The chain combines TRBV7-8 with TRBJ1-1; tentatively, D is TRBD1 (6 bases). The CDR3 runs 14 residues. In germline, CDR1 is SGHVS, CDR2 FQNEAQ. Trimming cost V 1 base and J 4 bases, with 10 bases left between them. The CDR3 bases are TGTGCCAGCAGCTTAGGGACAGTTGCCACTGAAGCTTTCTTT. Translation: CASSLGTVATEAFF. The complete variable domain, with remaining parts taken from reference TRBV7-8 and TRBJ1-1, reads GAGVSQSPRYKVAKRGQDVALRCDPISGHVSLFWYQQALGQGPEFLTYFQNEAQLDKSGLPSDRFFAERPEGSVSTLKIQRTQQEDSAVYLCASSLGTVATEAFFGQGTRLTVV.

This clone was counted a single time. The genes are TRBV4-2 and TRBJ2-1, with TRBD2 as a possible D gene (6 bases). CDR1 and CDR2 from the germline V gene are LGHNA and YNFKEQ. Trimming took 4 bases from V and 0 from J, leaving 13 bases between them. This CDR3 contains 16 residues. CDR3 loop: CASSRRLGSSYNEQFF. CDR3 nucleotide sequence: TGTGCCAGCAGCCGCCGACTAGGTAGCTCCTACAATGAGCAGTTCTTC.

J is TRBJ1-5 and V is TRBV19; weak D call: TRBD1 (5 bases). With 0 bases removed from V and 0 bases from J, the gap between germline ends came to 9 bases. The germline V gene has CDR1 LNHDA and CDR2 SQIVND (reference sequence). The CDR3 contains 16 residues. CDR3: CASSIDRTYSNQPQHF. The CDR3 nucleotides read TGTGCCAGTAGTATAGACAGGACATATAGCAATCAGCCCCAGCATTTT.

The chain employs TRBV11-3 and TRBJ2-7, with 7 bases identical to TRBD2. V was clipped by 0 bases and J by 5 bases; unmatched bases: 10. The CDR3 spans 16 residues. Looked up from germline, CDR1 is SGHNT and CDR2 is YENEEA. CDR3 bases: TGTGCCAGCAGCTTAGAGGGAGGCGGGAGTTTCGACGAGCAGTACTTC. Encoded protein: CASSLEGGGSFDEQYF.

The DNA for the CDR3 is TGTGCCAGTAGTTCCGGACAGGCGAGGAGAGAGACCCAGTACTTC. This codes for CASSSGQARRETQYF. The chain couples TRBV19 to TRBJ2-5; 7 bases fit TRBD1. This CDR3 has 15 residues. Germline V gene lookup returns CDR1 LNHDA and CDR2 SQIVND (reference sequence). V dropped 5 bases and J dropped 4; count of bases not matched to a gene: 10.

The chain links TRBV5-6 to TRBJ2-5, with D possibly matching TRBD1 (5 bases). The CDR3 has 14 amino acids. The V end lost 1 base, the J end lost 3 bases, and 10 bases lay between the germline ends. Germline V CDR1 and CDR2: SGHDT, YYEEEE. This CDR3 reads CASSLLRGEETQYF. The CDR3 nucleotides read TGTGCCAGCAGCTTGCTAAGGGGCGAAGAGACCCAGTACTTC.

The chain carries TRBV5-8 and TRBJ2-3; 7 bases line up with TRBD1. Germline V gene sequence: CDR1 SGHTS, CDR2 YDEGEE. CDR3 length: 15 residues. V trimming: 2 bases; J trimming: 3 bases; junction bases outside the gene matches: 6. CDR3 region: CASSLGQAATDTQYF. The CDR3 DNA is TGTGCCAGCAGCTTAGGACAGGCCGCAACAGATACGCAGTATTTT.

The rearrangement joins TRBV9 to TRBJ2-1; TRBD1 agrees at 9 bases. V lost 4 bases, J lost 10 bases, and 12 bases stayed unmatched. Germline loops: CDR1 SGDLS, CDR2 YYNGEE. This CDR3 contains 15 residues. The CDR3 bases are TGTGCCAGCAGCCTCGGGACAGGGATTTTAAAGGAGCAGTTCTTC. Amino acid sequence: CASSLGTGILKEQFF.